The 22 T cell receptor beta chains given below trace back to one sample, sequenced in a study of T cells in localized non-small cell lung cancer. Clones were sequenced by immunoSEQ multiplex PCR, and TCRdb holds only the in-frame ones, with some missing. The sample lists 15,000 to 25,000 clones, about 89% occurring once. This specimen was peripheral blood, taken before any cancer treatment. The receptors originated from a male donor older than 55 with stage I squamous cell lung carcinoma.

The rearrangement joins TRBV6-5 to TRBJ2-5; a possible D gene is TRBD2 (5 bases). This CDR3 comprises 14 residues. The V end lost 5 bases, the J end lost 2 bases, and 12 bases lay between the germline ends. The germline gives CDR1 MNHEY, CDR2 SVGAGI. CDR3 loop: CASSPRTAQETQYF. DNA for the CDR3: TGTGCCAGCAGTCCTCGGACTGCTCAAGAGACCCAGTACTTC.

The rearrangement joins TRBV4-1 to TRBJ2-1; D is possibly TRBD2 (6 bases). Germline CDR1 MGHRA, CDR2 YSYEKL. This CDR3 contains 13 residues. V lost 0 bases to trimming and J lost 10 bases, with 10 bases between them. CDR3 in amino acids: CASSQERLAEQFF. The CDR3 region has the DNA TGCGCCAGCAGCCAAGAACGGCTAGCGGAGCAGTTCTTC.

A single count supports this clone. V is TRBV7-8 and J is TRBJ1-1; D is unresolved. The V gene's germline CDR1 is SGHVS and CDR2 FQNEAQ. The CDR3 spans 13 residues. The V end lost 0 bases, the J end lost 2 bases, and 4 bases lay between the germline ends. CDR3 DNA sequence: TGTGCCAGCAGCTTAGCGACAAACACTGAAGCTTTCTTT. Amino acids: CASSLATNTEAFF.

The V gene is TRBV19, the J gene TRBJ2-5, with 12 bases aligning to TRBD2. The CDR3 extends over 16 amino acids. CDR1 and CDR2 (germline): LNHDA, SQIVND (reference sequence). Trimming cost V 6 bases and J 4 bases; bases outside gene matches: 9. This CDR3 reads CASSDTPGLAGETQYF. Here the CDR3 DNA reads TGTGCCAGTAGCGACACACCGGGACTAGCGGGAGAGACCCAGTACTTC.

This clone came up once. The chain uses TRBV7-2 and TRBJ2-7, with 13 bases that match TRBD2. This CDR3 is built from 14 residues. Per the germline V gene, CDR1 is SGHTA and CDR2 is FQGNSA. Unmatched junction bases numbered 3, after V lost 2 bases and J lost 8 bases. CDR3 nucleotide sequence: TGTGCCAGCAGCTTAAGGACTAGCGGGAGCCAGCAGTACTTC. Protein: CASSLRTSGSQQYF. Combining the CDR3 with reference TRBV7-2 and TRBJ2-7 gives the whole variable domain GAGVSQSPSNKVTEKGKDVELRCDPISGHTALYWYRQSLGQGLEFLIYFQGNSAPDKSGLPSDRFSAERTGGSVSTLTIQRTQQEDSAVYLCASSLRTSGSQQYFGPGTRLTVT.

J is TRBJ2-3 and V is TRBV5-1; TRBD2 is a possible D gene (6 bases). The CDR3 is made up of 14 amino acids. Germline V gene data show CDR1 as SGHRS and CDR2 as YFSETQ. The ends were cut back, 4 bases at V and 2 bases at J, with 11 bases in the middle. The CDR3 is CASSQGGSTDTQYF. CDR3 bases: TGCGCCAGCAGCCAGGGAGGATCCACAGATACGCAGTATTTT.

The chain links TRBV30 to TRBJ1-1; D gene unclear. Trimming removed 0 bases at V and 7 bases at J, with 6 bases between. The germline gives CDR1 GTSNPN, CDR2 SVGIG (reference sequence). The CDR3 has 11 amino acids. CDR3 in amino acids: CAWSVGIEAFF. The CDR3 DNA sequence: TGTGCCTGGAGTGTCGGGATTGAAGCTTTCTTT. The complete variable domain, with remaining parts taken from reference TRBV30 and TRBJ1-1, reads SQTIHQWPATLVQPVGSPLSLECTVEGTSNPNLYWYRQAAGRGLQLLFYSVGIGQISSEVPQNLSASRPQDRQFILSSKKLLLSDSGFYLCAWSVGIEAFFGQGTRLTVV.

This clone has just a few counts. This chain connects TRBV30 to TRBJ1-1; no firm D call. Per the germline V gene, CDR1 is GTSNPN and CDR2 is SVGIG (reference sequence). V was cut by 0 bases and J by 3 bases, with 5 bases left in between. This CDR3 contains 12 residues. CDR3 protein: CAWSVWYTEAFF. CDR3 coding DNA: TGTGCCTGGAGTGTATGGTACACTGAAGCTTTCTTT.

The chain carries TRBV5-1 and TRBJ2-1, with D hard to call. V lost 0 bases and J 6 bases, leaving 10 bases between the germline ends. Germline CDR1 SGHRS, CDR2 YFSETQ. The CDR3 extends over 14 amino acids. The DNA of the CDR3 is TGCGCCAGCAGCTTGGAGGGTAGGAGCAATGAGCAGTTCTTC. Translated, it gives CASSLEGRSNEQFF.

The V call is TRBV28, the J call TRBJ1-2, with 10 bases that match TRBD1. The V gene end was trimmed by 5 bases and the J gene end by 2 bases; junction bases not matched to a gene: 14. The CDR3 runs 18 residues. Germline V gives CDR1 MDHEN, CDR2 SYDVKM. CDR3 amino acids: CASSDVPGQGLVNYGYTF. Here the CDR3 DNA reads TGTGCCAGCAGTGATGTCCCGGGACAGGGGTTGGTGAACTATGGCTACACCTTC.

This clone was observed a few times. J is TRBJ2-7 and V is TRBV27, with a weak D call TRBD1 (6 bases). In germline, CDR1 is MNHEY, CDR2 SMNVEV (reference sequence). V was pared by 5 bases and J by 0 bases, with 17 bases between. The CDR3 has 16 residues. The CDR3 DNA follows: TGTGCCAGCAGTCCACAGGGCTACCCGAGCTCCTACGAGCAGTACTTC. It codes for CASSPQGYPSSYEQYF.

The chain has TRBV28 and TRBJ2-5; a weak D match, TRBD1 (6 bases). V lost 10 bases, J lost 7 bases, and 13 bases lay in between. The CDR3 loop spans 11 amino acids. Germline V CDR1 and CDR2: MDHEN, SYDVKM. CDR3 in amino acids: CATRGLGTQYF. The CDR3 DNA is TGTGCCACCAGGGGATTGGGGACCCAGTACTTC.

This clone has only one observation. The CDR3 sequence is CASSLPKASDVNEQFF. In nucleotides, the CDR3 is TGTGCCAGCAGCTTGCCGAAAGCTAGCGACGTCAATGAGCAGTTCTTC. This sequence joins TRBV5-6 and TRBJ2-1; D is perhaps TRBD2 (6 bases). Germline CDR1 is SGHDT and CDR2 is YYEEEE. The CDR3 runs 16 residues. Trimming cost V 1 base and J 6 bases, with 17 bases left between them.

This chain joins TRBV27 and TRBJ2-5; 11 bases line up with TRBD1. V dropped 4 bases and J dropped 3; count of bases not matched to a gene: 4. The CDR3 totals 15 residues. Germline-derived CDR1 and CDR2 are MNHEY and SMNVEV (reference sequence). CDR3 bases: TGTGCCAGCAGTTCACCGGGACAGGGGGAAGAGACCCAGTACTTC. This gives the protein CASSSPGQGEETQYF.

The rearrangement uses TRBV5-5 and TRBJ2-6; D is ambiguous. The V gene lost 4 bases and the J gene lost 0 bases, with 8 bases spanning the gap. CDR3 length: 15 residues. Germline V gives CDR1 SGHKS, CDR2 YYEKEE (reference sequence). In nucleotides, the CDR3 is TGTGCCAGCAGCGCTACGAGCTCTGGGGCCAACGTCCTGACTTTC. It translates to CASSATSSGANVLTF.

The chain uses TRBV21-1 and TRBJ2-5; TRBD2, the table's D call, was not compared with the DNA. TRBV21-1 is recorded as a pseudogene. This CDR3 has 17 residues. DNA of the CDR3: TGTGCCAGCGGCAAGTTAGCGGGCGAAGGGGATAAAGAGACCCAGTACTTC. It codes for CASGKLAGEGDKETQYF.

The rearrangement links TRBV10-3 to TRBJ2-3; TRBD2 might be the D (5 bases). This CDR3 comprises 13 residues. Per germline, CDR1 ENHRY and CDR2 SYGVKD. V lost 1 base, J lost 6 bases, and 8 bases lay in between. CDR3 residues: CAISEWRRDTQYF. The CDR3 DNA is TGTGCCATCAGTGAGTGGAGGAGGGATACGCAGTATTTT.

This chain uses TRBV6-5 with TRBJ2-4, with 7 bases matching TRBD1. This CDR3 contains 14 residues. The V gene end was trimmed by 6 bases and the J gene end by 8 bases; junction bases not matched to a gene: 10. Germline V gene sequence: CDR1 MNHEY, CDR2 SVGAGI. CDR3 coding DNA: TGTGCCAGCAGACGAGGACAGGATTGGGACATTCAGTACTTC. It translates to CASRRGQDWDIQYF.

This sequence joins TRBV27 and TRBJ1-4; the D is unclear. CDR1 is MNHEY and CDR2 is SMNVEV in the germline V gene (reference sequence). The CDR3 extends over 13 amino acids. Between the trimmed V and J ends, which lost 4 bases and 11 bases, there was a span of 14 bases. CDR3 in amino acids: CASSSNRQGKLFF. The CDR3 bases are TGTGCCAGCAGTTCAAACCGACAAGGGAAACTGTTTTTT.

The chain employs TRBV7-3 and TRBJ2-3; TRBD2 aligns across 11 bases. The CDR3 spans 15 residues. Losses at the gene ends were 5 bases for V and 12 bases for J; bases not matched to a gene: 13. Germline V gene sequence: CDR1 SGHTA, CDR2 FQGTGA. The CDR3 DNA follows: TGTGCCAGCAGCCCCCGGCTAGCGGGGGGAGGGACACAGTATTTT. Translating it yields CASSPRLAGGGTQYF.

The V call is TRBV5-1, the J call TRBJ2-5, with 12 bases identical to TRBD2. Looked up from germline, CDR1 is SGHRS and CDR2 is YFSETQ. The junction had 4 bases not matched to a gene; V was cut back by 0 bases and J by 1 base. The CDR3 is 17 residues long. This chain's CDR3 is CASSLAGLAGLQETQYF. The CDR3 DNA sequence: TGCGCCAGCAGCTTGGCCGGACTAGCGGGGCTCCAAGAGACCCAGTACTTC.

The V and J genes are TRBV27 and TRBJ1-4; TRBD1 might be the D (6 bases). Trimming removed 8 bases at V and 2 bases at J, with 27 bases between. The CDR3 sequence is 19 residues long. Germline V gene sequence: CDR1 MNHEY, CDR2 SMNVEV (reference sequence). The CDR3 loop reads CASRTTVQGPRGTNEKLFF. The CDR3 nucleotides are TGTGCCAGCCGGACCACCGTACAGGGTCCCCGGGGTACTAATGAAAAACTGTTTTTT.